The 8 T cell receptor beta chains given below trace back to one sample, sequenced in a study of cytomegalovirus exposure and HLA in healthy donors. Primers: 60 Vbeta forward and 13 Jbeta reverse. This table comes from immunoSEQ multiplex PCR, and its TCRdb copy is limited to in-frame clones, with some not included. The sample carries a few hundred thousand clones, around 80% recorded once. Sequenced input: PBMCs. The receptor source for this set is a girl aged 2 to 10 in good health and CMV-seronegative.

The V gene is TRBV30, the J gene TRBJ1-5; D not certain. The CDR3 is made up of 17 amino acids. The germline V gene encodes CDR1 GTSNPN and CDR2 SVGIG (reference sequence). With 0 bases removed from V and 3 bases from J, the gap between germline ends came to 18 bases. The CDR3 spells CAWSVGRGFFNNQPQHF. The DNA for the CDR3 is TGTGCCTGGAGTGTAGGACGGGGATTTTTTAACAATCAGCCCCAGCATTTT.

The chain is built from TRBV27 and TRBJ2-4; 8 bases map to TRBD2. Germline V gene sequence: CDR1 MNHEY, CDR2 SMNVEV (reference sequence). This CDR3 is 12 amino acids long. V lost 8 bases to trimming and J lost 10 bases; unmatched junction nucleotides: 7. CDR3 protein: CASGGRGGIQYF. In DNA form, the CDR3 reads TGTGCCAGCGGCGGCCGGGGGGGGATTCAGTACTTC.

The CDR3 DNA sequence: TGTGCCAGCAGTGGGCGGGACAGGGAAGGCGAGCAGTACTTC. Amino acid sequence: CASSGRDREGEQYF. The genes are TRBV7-9 and TRBJ2-7; TRBD1 aligns across 9 bases. Germline CDR1 SEHNR, CDR2 FQNEAQ (reference sequence). The V gene end was trimmed by 6 bases and the J gene end by 6 bases; junction bases not matched to a gene: 9. CDR3 size: 14 residues.

The genes are TRBV7-9 and TRBJ2-7; TRBD1 aligns across 8 bases. The germline CDR1 and CDR2 sequences are SEHNR and FQNEAQ (reference sequence). V was clipped by 5 bases and J by 5 bases; unmatched bases: 2. This CDR3 is built from 12 residues. The CDR3 DNA reads as TGTGCCAGCAGCCTGGACAGGGACGAGCAGTACTTC. Protein: CASSLDRDEQYF.

The chain joins TRBV9 to TRBJ2-2; 7 bases map to TRBD1. The CDR3 runs to 16 residues. Germline V CDR1 and CDR2: SGDLS, YYNGEE. V lost 2 bases, J lost 1 base, and 5 bases stayed unmatched. CDR3 sequence reads: CASSVTGTVNTGELFF. CDR3 DNA: TGTGCCAGCAGCGTGACCGGGACAGTGAACACCGGGGAGCTGTTTTTT.

The chain carries TRBV4-1 and TRBJ1-5; D gene uncertain. CDR1 is MGHRA and CDR2 is YSYEKL in the germline V gene. The CDR3 spans 16 residues. With 1 base removed from V and 0 bases from J, the gap between germline ends came to 10 bases. CDR3 coding DNA: TGCGCCAGCAGCCAAGCGGTCGGTAATAGCAATCAGCCCCAGCATTTT. It specifies CASSQAVGNSNQPQHF.

This clone was seen a handful of times. This chain links TRBV11-3 with TRBJ2-7; TRBD1 matches at 7 bases. This CDR3 is built from 18 residues. CDR1 is SGHNT, CDR2 YENEEA, per germline. The V segment lost 2 bases and the J segment 6 bases; nucleotides outside the gene matches: 19. The CDR3 nucleotides are TGTGCCAGCAGCTTAAACCAAGGGGGCAGCGGAACCCCCTCCGAGCAGTACTTC. The encoded protein is CASSLNQGGSGTPSEQYF.

The chain recombines TRBV2 with TRBJ1-6; 9 bases match TRBD1. Trimming at V came to 8 bases and at J to 7 bases, leaving 9 bases not matched to a gene. The germline gives CDR1 SNHLY, CDR2 FYNNEI. The CDR3 loop spans 15 amino acids. Here the CDR3 DNA reads TGTGCCAGCGCTCCGGGACAGGGTTTGAATTCACCCCTCCACTTT. Translating it yields CASAPGQGLNSPLHF.